This T cell receptor (beta chain) was sequenced during a study of CD8 T cells in Susac syndrome (dated by TCRdb to the late 2010s). Concerning the study at large: The study used repertoire sequencing to test whether antigen drove CD8+ T cell activation and differentiation in Susac syndrome. CD8+ T cell repertoire clonality was compared between approximately 12 healthy donors, some 14 Susac syndrome patients and roughly 15 multiple sclerosis patients.

Peripheral blood CD8+ and CD4+ T cells from healthy donors, Susac syndrome patients and multiple sclerosis patients were profiled by high-throughput TCR beta sequencing. Treatment-naive patients with stable or active relapsing-remitting disease fulfilling revised McDonald criteria were used as multiple sclerosis controls. Bulk CD8+ and CD4+ T cells were purified by magnetic negative isolation, while CD8+ TEMRA cells were enriched using FACS. Blood was collected in EDTA tubes and processed within 24 hours, with PBMCs isolated through density gradient centrifugation. PBMCs destined for TCR sequencing were cryopreserved in liquid nitrogen and later thawed in a 37 °C water bath. A purity of at least 90% was achieved for sorted or isolated CD4+, CD8+ and CD8+ TEMRA cells. What the study reported, not specific to this receptor: The study acknowledged that relatively few individuals were included in the TCR sequencing and HLA analysis.

RNA was extracted using the RNeasy kit, and about 0.5 to 1 microgram was reverse transcribed with random hexamers. TCR beta CDR3 regions were amplified with the immunoSEQ multiplex PCR assay covering 54 Vbeta and 13 Jbeta segments. Bias from PCR amplification was corrected by using a synthetic template baseline for primer optimization and for computational correction. Per the source publication's procedure: Only productive sequences were kept, with reads annotated to V, D and J genes according to IMGT and analyzed in immunoSEQ Analyzer. Clonality was calculated as one minus the Shannon entropy normalized by log2 of the number of productive unique sequences. For each patient and control, public and private clones were evaluated within the 100 most prevalent clones. Susac-specific clones were defined as absent from healthy and MS cohorts, around 970 published viral clones and other ImmuneACCESS disease sequences. The raw public data were reprocessed by TCRdb itself: fastp quality trimming at Q25, MiXCR clonotype calling, in-frame beta chains only. A single entry per CDR3 protein holds the most common genes and DNA from its merged rows. TCRdb's processing, not the study's, gives the V and J calls here. For this sample there are 160,000 or so distinct CDR3 sequences; 95% appear just once. The ten largest account for around 0.15% of the sample.

This clonotype was seen once. Its binding antigen is unknown. One base away there is no much larger clone; base qualities are not given. A single read constitutes weak evidence. CDR1 and CDR2 are read off the germline V gene (reference sequence) as MNHEY and SMNVEV. Trimming takes 6 bases off V and 6 bases off J; junction bases not matched to a gene: 11. Counted from cysteine to phenylalanine, this CDR3 has 15 amino acids. The sequence is cut down to CDR3 DNA, 45 bases in frame from base 1. The receptor's source is a human donor with multiple sclerosis. The sequenced sample was CD8+ T cells from PBMCs. Rearrangement joined TRBV27 to TRBJ2-3; 8 junctional bases match TRBD2. In nucleotide form, the sequence is TGTGCCAGCAGACGGGGACTAGTGAGTCCCGATACGCAGTATTTT. This yields the protein CASRRGLVSPDTQYF.